The clone carrying this T cell receptor (beta chain) has a count of ten or more. One entry per CDR3 protein results from TCRdb running MiXCR on the PCR reads. Of 350,000 or so distinct CDR3 sequences listed, around a fifth were seen once; the top ten hold 0.81%. This record belongs to a study of molecular identifiers for immune sequencing clone quantification. Sequencing input: naive CD8+ T cells from blood, with Jurkat cell RNA spiked in. Subset described: FACS-sorted CD8+CD4-CCR7+CD45RA+ naive T cells. This sequence was found in a human donor in good health. Some libraries in this study had Jurkat cell RNA spiked in.

The CDR3 DNA reads as TGTGCCAGCAGCGGGACAGGCTATAGCAATCAGCCCCAGCATTTT. This gives the protein CASSGTGYSNQPQHF. The chain has TRBV7-9 and TRBJ1-5; 8 nucleotides align to TRBD1. CDR3 length: 15 residues. Unmatched junction bases numbered 3, after V lost 5 bases and J lost 0 bases. Germline loops: CDR1 SEHNR, CDR2 FQNEAQ (reference sequence).